At least ten counts were recorded for the clone carrying this T cell receptor beta chain. Its antigen is still unknown. Time point meaning: longitudinal time-point 2. 2 million unsorted PBMCs were stored in RNAlater at -80 °C before RNA extraction. V was clipped by 3 bases and J by 8 bases, with 16 bases between them. The CDR3 sequence is 14 residues long. The cDNA was synthesized by 5'RACE incorporating 10-nucleotide random UMIs. Sequencing runs each generated in excess of 180 million TCR-beta sequences derived from 15-18 subjects. A single record per CDR3 protein comes from TCRdb applying MiXCR to the 5' RACE reads. Counted here are about 66,000 distinct CDR3 sequences, about 8.9% occurring once; the ten biggest clones make up under 15%. The sample comes from a study of neurological immune-mediated disorders. General study points: HTLV-1-associated myelopathy had the most TCR clonal expansion, while multiple sclerosis had the least, a level that fell below healthy controls.

The sequenced material came from PBMCs. The chain carries TRBV12-3 or TRBV12-4 and TRBJ1-2; possibly TRBD1 for D (6 bases). The TCR sequence derives from a man under 40 in good health. The CDR3 DNA sequence: TGTGCCAGCAGTTTTTCGACAGGCTCGGGGGGCTACACCTTC. Translation gives CASSFSTGSGGYTF.